Below, one T cell receptor beta chain is given with its context. This sample is part of a study of cytomegalovirus exposure and HLA in healthy donors. CDR1 and CDR2 from the germline V gene are SGHVS and FQNEAQ. Germline trimming cut 5 bases from V and 3 bases from J; bases unmatched to any gene: 4. The CDR3 totals 15 residues. Primers: 60 Vbeta forward and 13 Jbeta reverse. Generated by immunoSEQ multiplex PCR, the TCRdb table keeps only in-frame clones and is missing some. Of about 98,000 clones listed, approximately 72% were seen once; the top ten hold roughly 9.7%. The source material was PBMCs. The rearrangement links TRBV7-8 to TRBJ1-3; 10 bases fit TRBD1. This sequence originates from a man aged 18 to 29 in good health and CMV-seropositive. The CDR3 protein is CASSADRGLGNTIYF. DNA for the CDR3: TGTGCCAGCAGCGCCGACAGGGGGCTTGGAAACACCATATATTTT.